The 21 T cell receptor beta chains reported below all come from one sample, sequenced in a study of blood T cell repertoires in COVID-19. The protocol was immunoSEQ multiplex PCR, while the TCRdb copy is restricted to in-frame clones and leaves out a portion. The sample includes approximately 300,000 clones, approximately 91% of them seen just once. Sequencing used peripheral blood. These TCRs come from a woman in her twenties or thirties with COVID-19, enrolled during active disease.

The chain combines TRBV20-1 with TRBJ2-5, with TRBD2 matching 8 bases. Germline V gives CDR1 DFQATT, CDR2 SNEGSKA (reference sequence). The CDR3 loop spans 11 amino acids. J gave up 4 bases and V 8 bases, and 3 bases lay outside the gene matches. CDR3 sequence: CSRREGETQYF. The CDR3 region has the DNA TGCAGTCGACGGGAGGGAGAGACCCAGTACTTC.

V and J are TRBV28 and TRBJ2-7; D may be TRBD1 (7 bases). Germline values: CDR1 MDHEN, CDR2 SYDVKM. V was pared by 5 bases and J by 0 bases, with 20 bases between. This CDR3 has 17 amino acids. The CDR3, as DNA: TGTGCCAGCAGTCCGACTGAGGGGGCGGGATACTCCTACGAGCAGTACTTC. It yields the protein CASSPTEGAGYSYEQYF.

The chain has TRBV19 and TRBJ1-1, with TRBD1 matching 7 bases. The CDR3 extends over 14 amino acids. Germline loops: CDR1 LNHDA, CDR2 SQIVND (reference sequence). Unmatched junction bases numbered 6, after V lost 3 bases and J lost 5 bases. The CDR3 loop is CASSIFARGTEAFF. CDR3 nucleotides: TGTGCCAGTAGTATCTTCGCCAGGGGGACTGAAGCTTTCTTT. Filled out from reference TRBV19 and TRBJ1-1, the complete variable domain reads DGGITQSPKYLFRKEGQNVTLSCEQNLNHDAMYWYRQDPGQGLRLIYYSQIVNDFQKGDIAEGYSVSREKKESFPLTVTSAQKNPTAFYLCASSIFARGTEAFFGQGTRLTVV.

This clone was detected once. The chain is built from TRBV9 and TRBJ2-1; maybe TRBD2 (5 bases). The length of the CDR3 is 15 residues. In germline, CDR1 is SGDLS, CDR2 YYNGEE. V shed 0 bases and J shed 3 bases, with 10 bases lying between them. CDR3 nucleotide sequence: TGTGCCAGCAGCGTAGGGCCCCGGGACTACAATGAGCAGTTCTTC. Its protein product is CASSVGPRDYNEQFF.

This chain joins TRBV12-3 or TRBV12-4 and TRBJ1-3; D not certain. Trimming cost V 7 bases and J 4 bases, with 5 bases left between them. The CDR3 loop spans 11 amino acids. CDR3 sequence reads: CASTRGNTIYF. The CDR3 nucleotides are TGTGCCAGCACCAGAGGAAACACCATATATTTT.

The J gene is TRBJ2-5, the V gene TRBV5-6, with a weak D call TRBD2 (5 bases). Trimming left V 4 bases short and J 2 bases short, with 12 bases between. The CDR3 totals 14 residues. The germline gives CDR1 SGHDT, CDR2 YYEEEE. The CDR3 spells CASSTRRGQETQYF. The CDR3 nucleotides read TGTGCCAGCAGCACACGACGGGGACAAGAGACCCAGTACTTC.

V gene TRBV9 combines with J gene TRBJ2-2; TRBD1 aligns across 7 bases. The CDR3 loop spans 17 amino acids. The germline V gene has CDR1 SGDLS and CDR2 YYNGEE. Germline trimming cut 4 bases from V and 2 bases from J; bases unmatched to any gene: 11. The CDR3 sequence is CASSTSPGQTNTGELFF. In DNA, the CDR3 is TGTGCCAGCAGCACCTCGCCGGGACAGACTAACACCGGGGAGCTGTTTTTT.

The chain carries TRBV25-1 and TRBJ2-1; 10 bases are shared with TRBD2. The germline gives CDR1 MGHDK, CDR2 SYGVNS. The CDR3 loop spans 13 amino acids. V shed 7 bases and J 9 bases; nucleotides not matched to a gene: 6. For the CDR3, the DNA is TGTGCCAGCAACCTAGCGGGAGCGAGTGAGCAGTTCTTC. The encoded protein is CASNLAGASEQFF. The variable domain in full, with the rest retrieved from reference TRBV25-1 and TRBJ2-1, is EADIYQTPRYLVIGTGKKITLECSQTMGHDKMYWYQQDPGMELHLIHYSYGVNSTEKGDLSSESTVSRIRTEHFPLTLESARPSHTSQYLCASNLAGASEQFFGPGTRLTVL.

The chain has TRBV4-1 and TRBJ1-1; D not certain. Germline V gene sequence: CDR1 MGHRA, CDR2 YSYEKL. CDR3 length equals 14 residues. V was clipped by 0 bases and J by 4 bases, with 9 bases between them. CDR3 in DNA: TGCGCCAGCAGCCAAGATGACCGGAGCACTGAAGCTTTCTTT. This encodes CASSQDDRSTEAFF.

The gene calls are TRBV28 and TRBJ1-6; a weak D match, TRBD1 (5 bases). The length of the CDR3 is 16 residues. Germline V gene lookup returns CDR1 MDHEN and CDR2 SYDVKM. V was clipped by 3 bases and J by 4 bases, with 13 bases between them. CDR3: CASSLAGRGYNSPLHF. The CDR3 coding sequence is TGTGCCAGCAGTTTGGCGGGACGAGGGTATAATTCACCCCTCCACTTT.

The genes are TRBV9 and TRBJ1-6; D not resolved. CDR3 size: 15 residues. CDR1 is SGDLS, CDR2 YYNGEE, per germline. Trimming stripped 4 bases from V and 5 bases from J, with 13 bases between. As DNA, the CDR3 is TGTGCCAGCAGCCCCCGCGGAGCCGATAATTCACCCCTCCACTTT. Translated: CASSPRGADNSPLHF.

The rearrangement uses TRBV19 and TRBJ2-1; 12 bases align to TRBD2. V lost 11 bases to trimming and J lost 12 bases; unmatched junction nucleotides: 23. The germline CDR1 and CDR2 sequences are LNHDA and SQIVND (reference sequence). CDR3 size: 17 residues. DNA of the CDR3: TGTGCCTCCGAGGGTGGACTAGCGGGGAACCTACAATGGGGGCAGTTCTTC. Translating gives CASEGGLAGNLQWGQFF.

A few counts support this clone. CDR3 region: CASSLTGLAGDNEQFF. The DNA for the CDR3 is TGTGCCAGCAGCTTAACGGGGCTAGCGGGAGACAATGAGCAGTTCTTC. The chain couples TRBV7-3 to TRBJ2-1; 10 bases agree with TRBD2. The CDR3 sequence is 16 residues long. Germline CDR1 reads SGHTA; CDR2 reads FQGTGA. V shed 0 bases, J shed 5 bases, and the junction held 4 bases outside the gene matches.

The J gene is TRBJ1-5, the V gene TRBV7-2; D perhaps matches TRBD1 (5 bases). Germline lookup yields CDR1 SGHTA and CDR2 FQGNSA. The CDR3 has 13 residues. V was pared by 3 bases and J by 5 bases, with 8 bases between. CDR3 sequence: CASSFWGDQPQHF. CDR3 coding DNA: TGTGCCAGCAGCTTCTGGGGGGATCAGCCCCAGCATTTT.

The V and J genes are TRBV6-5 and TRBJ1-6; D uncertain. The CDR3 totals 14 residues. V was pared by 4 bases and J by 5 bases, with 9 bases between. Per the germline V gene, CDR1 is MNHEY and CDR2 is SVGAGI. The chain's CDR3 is CASSSGSNNSPLHF. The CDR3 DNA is TGTGCCAGCAGTTCCGGGAGCAATAATTCACCCCTCCACTTT.

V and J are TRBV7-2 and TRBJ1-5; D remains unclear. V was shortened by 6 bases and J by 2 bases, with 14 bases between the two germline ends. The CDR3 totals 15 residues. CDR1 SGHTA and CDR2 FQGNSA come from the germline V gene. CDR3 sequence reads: CASSMGGVRNQPQHF. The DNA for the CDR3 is TGTGCCAGCAGTATGGGAGGAGTTCGCAATCAGCCCCAGCATTTT.

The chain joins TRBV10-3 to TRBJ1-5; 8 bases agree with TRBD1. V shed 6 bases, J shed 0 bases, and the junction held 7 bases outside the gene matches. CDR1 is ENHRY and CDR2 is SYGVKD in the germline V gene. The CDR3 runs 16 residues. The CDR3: CAISGTGHYSNQPQHF. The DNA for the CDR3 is TGTGCCATCAGCGGGACAGGCCATTATAGCAATCAGCCCCAGCATTTT.

In nucleotides, the CDR3 is TGTGCCAGCAGCGCCCGGGACACTGAAGCTTTCTTT. Translation: CASSARDTEAFF. This sequence joins TRBV9 and TRBJ1-1; the D is unclear. Germline-derived CDR1 and CDR2 are SGDLS and YYNGEE. Trimming removed 3 bases from V and 3 bases from J, with 6 bases in between. This CDR3 has 12 amino acids.

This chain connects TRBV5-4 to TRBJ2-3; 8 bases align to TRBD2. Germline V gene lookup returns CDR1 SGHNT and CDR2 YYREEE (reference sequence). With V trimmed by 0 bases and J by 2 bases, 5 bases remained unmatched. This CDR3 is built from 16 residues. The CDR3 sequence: CASSLAAGGLTDTQYF. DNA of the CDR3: TGTGCCAGCAGCTTGGCTGCGGGAGGCCTCACAGATACGCAGTATTTT. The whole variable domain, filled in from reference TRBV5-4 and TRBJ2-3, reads ETGVTQSPTHLIKTRGQQVTLRCSSQSGHNTVSWYQQALGQGPQFIFQYYREEENGRGNFPPRFSGLQFPNYSSELNVNALELDDSALYLCASSLAAGGLTDTQYFGPGTRLTVL.

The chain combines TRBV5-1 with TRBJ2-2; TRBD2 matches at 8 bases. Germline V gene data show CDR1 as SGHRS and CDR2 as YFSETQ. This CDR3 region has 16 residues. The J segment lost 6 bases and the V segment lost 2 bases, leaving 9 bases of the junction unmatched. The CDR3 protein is CASSFGSGRSAGELFF. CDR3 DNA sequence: TGCGCCAGCAGCTTCGGGAGCGGGAGATCTGCCGGGGAGCTGTTTTTT.

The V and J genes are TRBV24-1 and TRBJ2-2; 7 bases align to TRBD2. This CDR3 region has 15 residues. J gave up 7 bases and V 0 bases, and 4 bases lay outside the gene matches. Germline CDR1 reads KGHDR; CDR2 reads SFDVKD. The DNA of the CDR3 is TGTGCCACCAGTGATTTGCGGGGGGATGGCGGGGAGCTGTTTTTT. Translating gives CATSDLRGDGGELFF.